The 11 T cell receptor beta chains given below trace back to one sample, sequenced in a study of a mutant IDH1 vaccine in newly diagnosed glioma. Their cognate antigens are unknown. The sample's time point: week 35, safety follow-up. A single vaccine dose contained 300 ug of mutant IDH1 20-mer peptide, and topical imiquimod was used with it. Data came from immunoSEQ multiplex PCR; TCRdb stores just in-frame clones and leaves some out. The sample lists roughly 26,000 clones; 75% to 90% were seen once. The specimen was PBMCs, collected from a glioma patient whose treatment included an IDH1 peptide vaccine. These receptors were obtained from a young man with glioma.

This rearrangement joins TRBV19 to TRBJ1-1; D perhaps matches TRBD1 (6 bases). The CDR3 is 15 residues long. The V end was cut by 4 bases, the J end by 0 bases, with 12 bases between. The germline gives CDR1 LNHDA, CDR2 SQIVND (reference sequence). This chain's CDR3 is CASSKRTDLNTEAFF. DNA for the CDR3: TGTGCCAGTAGTAAGAGGACAGACCTGAACACTGAAGCTTTCTTT. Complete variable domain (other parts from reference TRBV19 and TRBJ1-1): DGGITQSPKYLFRKEGQNVTLSCEQNLNHDAMYWYRQDPGQGLRLIYYSQIVNDFQKGDIAEGYSVSREKKESFPLTVTSAQKNPTAFYLCASSKRTDLNTEAFFGQGTRLTVV.

The CDR3 DNA reads TGCAGCGTTGGATCCACCGGGGAGCTGTTTTTT. Translation: CSVGSTGELFF. The chain couples TRBV29-1 to TRBJ2-2, with D hard to call. The CDR3 has 11 residues. Trimming stripped 4 bases from V and 4 bases from J, with 4 bases between. Germline V gene sequence: CDR1 SQVTM, CDR2 ANQGSEA.

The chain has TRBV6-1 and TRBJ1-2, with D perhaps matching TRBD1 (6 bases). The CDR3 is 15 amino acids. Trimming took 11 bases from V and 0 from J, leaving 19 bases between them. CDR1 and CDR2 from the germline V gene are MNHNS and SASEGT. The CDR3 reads CAVPTRDTSNYGYTF. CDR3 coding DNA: TGTGCCGTCCCTACCCGGGACACGTCTAACTATGGCTACACCTTC.

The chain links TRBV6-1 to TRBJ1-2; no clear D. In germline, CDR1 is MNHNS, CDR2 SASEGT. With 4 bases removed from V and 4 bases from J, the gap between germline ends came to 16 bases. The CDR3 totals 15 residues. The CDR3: CASSVEIRQRYGYTF. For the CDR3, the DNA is TGTGCCAGCAGTGTTGAAATCCGGCAGCGCTATGGCTACACCTTC.

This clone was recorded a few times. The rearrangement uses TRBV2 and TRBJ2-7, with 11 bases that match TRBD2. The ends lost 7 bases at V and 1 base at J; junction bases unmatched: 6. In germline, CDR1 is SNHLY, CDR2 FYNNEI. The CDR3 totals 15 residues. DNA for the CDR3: TGTGCCAGCACCGCCGGACTAGCGGGTTCCTACGAGCAGTACTTC. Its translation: CASTAGLAGSYEQYF.

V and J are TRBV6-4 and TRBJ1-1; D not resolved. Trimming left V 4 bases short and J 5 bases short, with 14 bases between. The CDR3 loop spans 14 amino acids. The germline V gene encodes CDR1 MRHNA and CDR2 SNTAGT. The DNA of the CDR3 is TGTGCCAGCAGTGTTGGGCCCGGAGGAACTGAAGCTTTCTTT. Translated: CASSVGPGGTEAFF.

The CDR3 bases are TGTGCCAGTAGGGACAGGGGAGTCTCTGGAAACACCATATATTTT. It encodes CASRDRGVSGNTIYF. The chain is built from TRBV19 and TRBJ1-3; 9 nucleotides match TRBD1. This CDR3 is 15 amino acids long. V shed 6 bases, J shed 0 bases, and the junction held 3 bases outside the gene matches. The germline CDR1 and CDR2 sequences are LNHDA and SQIVND (reference sequence). Looking up the rest from reference TRBV19 and TRBJ1-3 gives the full variable domain: DGGITQSPKYLFRKEGQNVTLSCEQNLNHDAMYWYRQDPGQGLRLIYYSQIVNDFQKGDIAEGYSVSREKKESFPLTVTSAQKNPTAFYLCASRDRGVSGNTIYFGEGSWLTVV.

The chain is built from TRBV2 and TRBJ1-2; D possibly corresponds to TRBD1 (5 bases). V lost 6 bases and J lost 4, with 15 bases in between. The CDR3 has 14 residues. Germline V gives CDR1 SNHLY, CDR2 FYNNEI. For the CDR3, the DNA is TGTGCCAGCAGGGATCAGACAGCGGGCTATGGCTACACCTTC. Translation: CASRDQTAGYGYTF. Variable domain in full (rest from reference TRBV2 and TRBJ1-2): EPEVTQTPSHQVTQMGQEVILRCVPISNHLYFYWYRQILGQKVEFLVSFYNNEISEKSEIFDDQFSVERPDGSNFTLKIRSTKLEDSAMYFCASRDQTAGYGYTFGSGTRLTVV.

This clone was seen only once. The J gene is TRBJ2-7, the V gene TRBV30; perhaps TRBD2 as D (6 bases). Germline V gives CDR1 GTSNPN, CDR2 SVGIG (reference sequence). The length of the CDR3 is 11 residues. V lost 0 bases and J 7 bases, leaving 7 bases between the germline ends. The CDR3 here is CAWSVGGEQYF. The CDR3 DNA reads TGTGCCTGGAGTGTAGGAGGGGAGCAGTACTTC.

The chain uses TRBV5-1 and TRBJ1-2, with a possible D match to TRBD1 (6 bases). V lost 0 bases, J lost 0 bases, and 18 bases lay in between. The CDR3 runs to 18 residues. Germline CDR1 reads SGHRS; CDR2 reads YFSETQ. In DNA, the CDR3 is TGCGCCAGCAGCTTGGTCCGGGGCAGGGGAGAAACTAACTATGGCTACACCTTC. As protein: CASSLVRGRGETNYGYTF.

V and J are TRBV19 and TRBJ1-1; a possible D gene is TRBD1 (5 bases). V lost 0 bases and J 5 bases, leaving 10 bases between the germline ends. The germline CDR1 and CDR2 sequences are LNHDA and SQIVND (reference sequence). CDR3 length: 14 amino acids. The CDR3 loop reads CASSIDRVGTEAFF. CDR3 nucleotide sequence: TGTGCCAGTAGTATAGACAGGGTTGGGACTGAAGCTTTCTTT.